These 20 T cell receptor beta chains were all obtained from the same sample, sequenced in a study of patients and donors after allogeneic stem cell transplantation. Via MiXCR, TCRdb re-called the RT-PCR reads, giving one row per CDR3 protein. Of approximately 88,000 distinct CDR3 sequences listed, about 5% were seen once; the top ten hold less than 3%. The sequenced sample consisted of blood, either unsorted or a sorted T cell fraction (not recorded which). The receptors shown here come from a human donor who was either an allogeneic HSCT recipient or a stem cell or donor lymphocyte infusion donor (not recorded which). It is not recorded whose cells these are; they may come from a transplant donor.

This clonotype was counted many times. The chain uses TRBV7-8 and TRBJ2-5; no clear D. The V gene's germline CDR1 is SGHVS and CDR2 FQNEAQ. Trimming took 0 bases from V and 5 from J, leaving 16 bases between them. The CDR3 consists of 16 residues. The CDR3, as DNA: TGTGCCAGCAGCTTAGCGGGCTTCCTAACCGGGGAGACCCAGTACTTC. It translates to CASSLAGFLTGETQYF.

This clonotype was seen at least ten times. This chain links TRBV29-1 with TRBJ2-5; D perhaps matches TRBD1 (6 bases). The CDR3 is 15 residues long. V lost 4 bases to trimming and J lost 3 bases, with 18 bases between them. The V gene's germline CDR1 is SQVTM and CDR2 ANQGSEA. The CDR3 is CSVVWDTTPEETQYF. Written as DNA, the CDR3 is TGCAGCGTTGTATGGGACACCACTCCCGAAGAGACCCAGTACTTC. Variable domain in full (rest from reference TRBV29-1 and TRBJ2-5): SAVISQKPSRDICQRGTSLTIQCQVDSQVTMMFWYRQQPGQSLTLIATANQGSEATYESGFVIDKFPISRPNLTFSTLTVSNMSPEDSSIYLCSVVWDTTPEETQYFGPGTRLLVL.

This clonotype was found many times. Germline and junction disagree at one end, which may indicate a read error. This sequence joins TRBV7-7 and TRBJ2-5; possibly TRBD2 for D (6 bases). The length of the CDR3 is 15 residues. Germline CDR1 SSHAT, CDR2 FNYEAQ (reference sequence). The CDR3 spells CASSSRDGGQETQYF. The CDR3 DNA is TGTGCTAGCAGCTCGAGAGACGGGGGACAAGAGACCCAGTACTTC.

This clonotype was found many times. This rearrangement joins TRBV3-1 to TRBJ2-7; D might be TRBD1 (7 bases). The CDR3 consists of 15 residues. Trimming took 1 base from V and 1 from J, leaving 11 bases between them. Germline values: CDR1 LGHDT, CDR2 YNNKEL (reference sequence). The CDR3 loop is CASSQGGDSSYEQYF. CDR3 sequence (DNA): TGTGCCAGCAGCCAAGGGGGGGACAGTTCCTACGAGCAGTACTTC.

This clonotype was seen ten or more times. The rearrangement uses TRBV20-1 and TRBJ2-7; D is tentatively TRBD1 or TRBD2 (5 bases each). This CDR3 region has 16 residues. In germline, CDR1 is DFQATT, CDR2 SNEGSKA (reference sequence). V was clipped by 0 bases and J by 2 bases, with 17 bases between them. The CDR3, as DNA: TGCAGTGCTAGAGATCGAGGGGCAGGGCTAACCTACGAGCAGTACTTC. Translating it yields CSARDRGAGLTYEQYF.

This clonotype was detected many times. CDR3: CASSIGTVPNYTF. Here the CDR3 DNA reads TGTGCCAGTAGTATAGGGACAGTTCCAAACTACACCTTC. The chain has TRBV19 and TRBJ1-2; D might be TRBD1 (6 bases). CDR3 length: 13 amino acids. Looked up from germline, CDR1 is LNHDA and CDR2 is SQIVND (reference sequence). V was cut by 1 base and J by 10 bases, with 13 bases left in between.

This clonotype was recorded a few times. The chain recombines TRBV6-1 with TRBJ1-6; 7 bases are a match to TRBD1. V lost 3 bases and J lost 5; bases outside the gene matches: 4. From germline, CDR1 is MNHNS and CDR2 SASEGT. The CDR3 runs 15 residues. Written as DNA, the CDR3 is TGTGCCAGCAGTGATCAGGGGGGGAATAATTCACCCCTCCACTTT. Translating gives CASSDQGGNNSPLHF.

This clonotype appeared many times. A read error may produce the germline difference seen at one junction end. The V call is TRBV28, the J call TRBJ1-1; D might be TRBD1 (5 bases). CDR1 and CDR2 from the germline V gene are MDHEN and SYDVKM. This CDR3 region has 14 residues. The CDR3 bases are TGTGCCAGCCGTTTGGGGGTGCAGAACACTGAAGCTTTCTTT. This translates into CASRLGVQNTEAFF.

This chain joins TRBV6-5 and TRBJ1-6; weak D call: TRBD1 (6 bases). The CDR3 has 15 residues. Germline V lookup: CDR1 MNHEY, CDR2 SVGAGI. The germline V and J ends were trimmed by 3 bases and 9 bases, with 15 bases remaining between them. This chain's CDR3 is CASSYGDTGTSPLHF. CDR3 nucleotide sequence: TGTGCCAGCAGTTATGGGGACACTGGTACTTCACCCCTCCACTTT.

This clonotype was counted ten times or more. The chain combines TRBV7-9 with TRBJ1-1; tentative D call: TRBD1 (5 bases). The germline V and J ends were trimmed by 10 bases and 3 bases, with 21 bases remaining between them. The germline CDR1 and CDR2 sequences are SEHNR and FQNEAQ (reference sequence). This CDR3 is 15 amino acids long. This CDR3 reads CAIPAHQGLDTEAFF. CDR3 nucleotides: TGTGCCATTCCGGCCCACCAGGGTTTGGACACTGAAGCTTTCTTT.

The rearrangement uses TRBV24-1 and TRBJ2-5, with D perhaps matching TRBD2 (5 bases). Deletions cut 3 bases from V and 4 bases from J, with 11 bases between. Germline V CDR1 and CDR2: KGHDR, SFDVKD. This CDR3 is built from 14 residues. This CDR3 reads CATSDTTRGETQYF. The CDR3 DNA reads TGTGCCACCAGTGATACGACTCGGGGAGAGACCCAGTACTTC.

This clonotype has only a few counts. V and J are TRBV11-3 and TRBJ2-3, with D uncertain. Trimming removed 2 bases at V and 5 bases at J, with 8 bases between. This CDR3 has 13 amino acids. Germline CDR1 SGHNT, CDR2 YENEEA. The CDR3 DNA is TGTGCCAGCAGCTTAAGCCGATTAGATACGCAGTATTTT. It encodes CASSLSRLDTQYF.

This clonotype has at least ten counts. The gene calls are TRBV5-1 and TRBJ2-2; tentatively, D is TRBD2 (6 bases). Germline V gives CDR1 SGHRS, CDR2 YFSETQ. The germline V and J ends were trimmed by 4 bases and 4 bases, with 20 bases remaining between them. This CDR3 comprises 17 residues. The CDR3 sequence is CASSPITAGSATGELFF. The CDR3 DNA is TGCGCCAGCAGCCCCATCACGGCGGGGAGTGCCACCGGGGAGCTGTTTTTT.

In its sample, this clonotype was seen many times. The chain joins TRBV11-2 to TRBJ2-7, with D possibly being TRBD1 (5 bases). This CDR3 spans 14 amino acids. Trimming pared 5 bases from V and 3 bases from J, leaving 14 bases between. The germline CDR1 and CDR2 sequences are SGHAT and FQNNGV. CDR3 in DNA: TGTGCCAGCAGCCTCCCGTCAGGGCTCTACGAGCAGTACTTC. It is translated as CASSLPSGLYEQYF.

The V gene is TRBV18, the J gene TRBJ1-1, with unresolved D. This CDR3 has 15 residues. V was clipped by 3 bases and J by 1 base, with 12 bases between them. Germline CDR1 and CDR2: KGHSH and LQKENI. The CDR3 nucleotides read TGTGCCAGCTCACCGCCAGATCTCCCGAACACTGAAGCTTTCTTT. It codes for CASSPPDLPNTEAFF.

This clonotype was found a few times. V and J are TRBV6-4 and TRBJ1-1; weak D call: TRBD1 (6 bases). The CDR3 runs 13 residues. The V gene's germline CDR1 is MRHNA and CDR2 SNTAGT. Trimming took off 6 bases at V and 2 bases at J, with 10 bases between the two ends. The CDR3 DNA reads as TGTGCCAGCAGCGCGGGACAAAACACTGAAGCTTTCTTT. This sequence encodes CASSAGQNTEAFF.

The V gene is TRBV12-3 or TRBV12-4, the J gene TRBJ1-5; D may be TRBD1 (5 bases). V was shortened by 5 bases and J by 7 bases, with 15 bases between the two germline ends. The CDR3 runs to 14 residues. Here the CDR3 DNA reads TGTGCCAGCAGTAGACAGAAGGCTGGGCAGCCCCAGCATTTT. The encoded protein is CASSRQKAGQPQHF.

This clonotype was observed a handful of times. This chain connects TRBV20-1 to TRBJ2-1, with D perhaps matching TRBD2 (6 bases). This CDR3 region has 15 residues. Trimming left V 5 bases short and J 9 bases short, with 23 bases between. Germline V gene lookup returns CDR1 DFQATT and CDR2 SNEGSKA (reference sequence). In DNA, the CDR3 is TGCAGTGCTCCGGATCTACAGCGGGCCTCAGCTGAGCAGTTCTTC. This gives the protein CSAPDLQRASAEQFF.

The gene calls are TRBV12-3 or TRBV12-4 and TRBJ1-2; maybe TRBD1 (6 bases). This CDR3 contains 16 residues. V shed 8 bases and J shed 4 bases, with 23 bases lying between them. CDR3 sequence reads: CASSTFTGRKGYGYTF. For the CDR3, the DNA is TGTGCCAGCTCAACCTTCACAGGGAGAAAGGGCTATGGCTACACCTTC.

This clonotype occurred many times. The chain carries TRBV5-1 and TRBJ2-2; possible D gene TRBD1, 7 bases. Germline CDR1 reads SGHRS; CDR2 reads YFSETQ. The CDR3 is 17 amino acids. The V gene lost 0 bases and the J gene lost 4 bases, with 16 bases spanning the gap. The CDR3 reads CASSLEGPGGGTGELFF. The CDR3 DNA follows: TGCGCCAGCAGCTTGGAAGGCCCAGGGGGAGGCACCGGGGAGCTGTTTTTT.